This T cell receptor (beta chain) was observed in a study of shared clonotypes between healthy human individuals. Broader study findings: When compared with the clonotypes that were shared by all four sorted-subset donors, the non-shared clonotypes turned out to have lower generation probabilities. The represented genetic and exposure-history diversity was limited by the small number of donors.

A word on this clone: Its antigen is currently unknown.

Original data processing: Because ImmunoSEQ provided only junction sequences with no quality scores, the filtering differed. Only in-frame clones appear in the TCRdb table, and some are missing; sequencing was by immunoSEQ multiplex PCR. D and trimming come from the DNA, and the V and J calls and clone size come from that table. The repertoire holds 1.4 million to 1.5 million clones, with about 96% as singletons. Germline values: CDR1 MNHEY, CDR2 SVGAGI. The CDR3 consists of 11 residues. The ends were cut back, 2 bases at V and 8 bases at J, with 5 bases in the middle. This clonotype was sampled from a man aged 25-45 years in good health. V usage is TRBV6-5 and J usage is TRBJ2-3; D unresolved. Sequenced: naive CD4+ T cells sorted from blood. Documented subset: CD45RA+ positively selected. The DNA for the CDR3 is TGTGCCAGCAGTTACGCTAGTACGCAGTATTTT. Its protein is CASSYASTQYF.